One sample yielded the 24 T cell receptor beta chains listed below, sequenced in a study of shared clonotypes between healthy human individuals. Profiling relied on immunoSEQ multiplex PCR, and the TCRdb table lists in-frame clones only, not all of them. The sample lists 550,000 to 700,000 clones, about 80% seen once, with around 2% in the top ten. Sequencing was performed on memory CD4+ T cells sorted from blood. Specified subset: CD45RA-negative fraction. These receptors were obtained from a woman in her 30s in good health.

The J gene is TRBJ2-7, the V gene TRBV28; 9 bases map to TRBD2. The CDR3 runs 16 residues. In germline, CDR1 is MDHEN, CDR2 SYDVKM. V was clipped by 0 bases and J by 3 bases; unmatched bases: 6. The DNA of the CDR3 is TGTGCCAGCAGTTTATGGGGGCTAGCGGGACACTACGAGCAGTACTTC. This sequence encodes CASSLWGLAGHYEQYF.

J is TRBJ2-1 and V is TRBV28; D not resolved. Germline V lookup: CDR1 MDHEN, CDR2 SYDVKM. CDR3 length: 14 residues. The V end lost 10 bases, the J end lost 1 base, and 14 bases lay between the germline ends. CDR3 sequence (DNA): TGTGCCACCCACCAGGACGTTTCCTACAATGAGCAGTTCTTC. It yields the protein CATHQDVSYNEQFF.

The gene calls are TRBV5-4 and TRBJ2-5; 10 bases match TRBD1. The CDR3 covers 16 residues. Germline CDR1 SGHNT, CDR2 YYREEE (reference sequence). Unmatched junction bases numbered 9, after V lost 4 bases and J lost 3 bases. CDR3 amino acids: CASSSDQGTGEETQYF. In DNA, the CDR3 is TGTGCCAGCAGCAGCGACCAGGGGACAGGGGAAGAGACCCAGTACTTC.

Regarding this clone: The same CDR3 can be traced to other DNA sequences in this sample. The V and J genes are TRBV27 and TRBJ2-2; the D is unclear. The V end lost 6 bases, the J end lost 7 bases, and 9 bases lay between the germline ends. There are 12 residues in the CDR3. Germline lookup yields CDR1 MNHEY and CDR2 SMNVEV (reference sequence). CDR3 in amino acids: CASSLPVGELFF. CDR3 DNA: TGTGCCAGCAGCCTCCCTGTCGGGGAGCTGTTTTTT.

Concerning this clone: In the same sample, other DNA sequences code for this CDR3. This chain connects TRBV30 to TRBJ1-3; possibly TRBD1 for D (5 bases). The CDR3 consists of 14 residues. V was clipped by 0 bases and J by 2 bases, with 8 bases between them. In germline, CDR1 is GTSNPN, CDR2 SVGIG (reference sequence). The CDR3 loop reads CAWSVGRAGNTIYF. DNA of the CDR3: TGTGCCTGGAGTGTTGGCAGGGCTGGAAACACCATATATTTT. Drawing the rest from reference TRBV30 and TRBJ1-3, the complete variable domain is SQTIHQWPATLVQPVGSPLSLECTVEGTSNPNLYWYRQAAGRGLQLLFYSVGIGQISSEVPQNLSASRPQDRQFILSSKKLLLSDSGFYLCAWSVGRAGNTIYFGEGSWLTVV.

V and J are TRBV5-1 and TRBJ2-2; D gene unclear. The germline gives CDR1 SGHRS, CDR2 YFSETQ. V lost 2 bases and J lost 0, with 11 bases in between. This CDR3 is 16 amino acids long. For the CDR3, the DNA is TGCGCCAGCAGCTTCTTGAACAGCGCGAACACCGGGGAGCTGTTTTTT. Amino acid sequence: CASSFLNSANTGELFF.

This sequence joins TRBV6-5 and TRBJ2-3; maybe TRBD2 (6 bases). The CDR3 runs 15 residues. CDR1 is MNHEY and CDR2 is SVGAGI in the germline V gene. V shed 5 bases and J shed 2 bases, with 14 bases lying between them. The CDR3 DNA reads as TGTGCCAGCAGTGCACTCCGGGGGAACACAGATACGCAGTATTTT. This gives the protein CASSALRGNTDTQYF.

The CDR3 sequence is CATKGQGASGELFF. CDR3 bases: TGCGCCACCAAGGGACAGGGGGCCTCCGGGGAGCTGTTTTTT. The chain links TRBV5-1 to TRBJ2-2; 12 bases agree with TRBD1. Germline V gene data show CDR1 as SGHRS and CDR2 as YFSETQ. The CDR3 length is 14 residues. The J segment lost 6 bases and the V segment lost 9 bases, leaving 6 bases of the junction unmatched.

The chain combines TRBV6-1 with TRBJ2-5; 7 nucleotides agree with TRBD2. With V trimmed by 4 bases and J by 3 bases, 5 bases remained unmatched. This CDR3 has 14 residues. Looked up from germline, CDR1 is MNHNS and CDR2 is SASEGT. CDR3 amino acids: CASSVLGGEETQYF. In nucleotides, the CDR3 is TGTGCCAGCAGTGTCCTGGGAGGGGAAGAGACCCAGTACTTC.

The V and J genes are TRBV4-2 and TRBJ2-2, with a tentative D call TRBD2 (6 bases). Germline V gives CDR1 LGHNA, CDR2 YNFKEQ. Trimming removed 0 bases at V and 7 bases at J, with 21 bases between. This CDR3 has 18 amino acids. The CDR3 DNA reads as TGTGCCAGCAGCCAAGAAGTAGGCAGGAGGGACTTTTTCGGGGAGCTGTTTTTT. Its translation: CASSQEVGRRDFFGELFF.

As concerns this clone: At the DNA level, this CDR3 is encoded by other sequences in the same sample as well. The chain uses TRBV18 and TRBJ2-5; D is ambiguous. This CDR3 has 12 amino acids. The germline V and J ends were trimmed by 2 bases and 4 bases, with 5 bases remaining between them. Germline assignment: CDR1 KGHSH and CDR2 LQKENI. The DNA of the CDR3 is TGTGCCAGCTCACCATCGGGAGAGACCCAGTACTTC. It yields the protein CASSPSGETQYF.

The rearrangement links TRBV19 to TRBJ1-2; 11 bases are a match to TRBD1. The germline CDR1 and CDR2 sequences are LNHDA and SQIVND (reference sequence). With V trimmed by 6 bases and J by 2 bases, 5 bases remained unmatched. The CDR3 covers 15 residues. CDR3: CASSPGQGANYGYTF. The CDR3, as DNA: TGTGCCAGTAGCCCTGGACAGGGGGCAAACTATGGCTACACCTTC.

CDR3 bases: TGTGCCAGCAGTGCTGACTACGAGCAGTACTTC. Translated, it gives CASSADYEQYF. This chain joins TRBV6-1 and TRBJ2-7; D is uncertain. From germline, CDR1 is MNHNS and CDR2 SASEGT. Trimming took 4 bases from V and 3 from J, leaving 4 bases between them. This CDR3 contains 11 residues.

The rearrangement uses TRBV11-2 and TRBJ1-1, with D possibly being TRBD1 (6 bases). This CDR3 is built from 15 residues. With 1 base removed from V and 4 bases from J, the gap between germline ends came to 13 bases. The V gene's germline CDR1 is SGHAT and CDR2 FQNNGV. The CDR3 DNA reads as TGTGCCAGCAGCTTAGCCCCCAGGGGTTCCACTGAAGCTTTCTTT. Amino acid sequence: CASSLAPRGSTEAFF.

The chain links TRBV7-8 to TRBJ1-3; D is perhaps TRBD1 (6 bases). The CDR3 length is 17 residues. Looked up from germline, CDR1 is SGHVS and CDR2 is FQNEAQ. Trimming took 1 base from V and 0 from J, leaving 13 bases between them. The CDR3 sequence is CASSLVRGLASGNTIYF. As DNA, the CDR3 is TGTGCCAGCAGCTTAGTGCGGGGGCTCGCCTCTGGAAACACCATATATTTT.

The chain employs TRBV30 and TRBJ2-1, with D perhaps matching TRBD1 or TRBD2 (6 bases each). CDR1 GTSNPN and CDR2 SVGIG come from the germline V gene (reference sequence). V lost 5 bases and J 0 bases, leaving 11 bases between the germline ends. This CDR3 spans 14 amino acids. CDR3 sequence: CAWQGGSSYNEQFF. As DNA, the CDR3 is TGTGCCTGGCAAGGGGGGAGCTCCTACAATGAGCAGTTCTTC.

This chain uses TRBV14 with TRBJ2-7; D remains unclear. This CDR3 is built from 13 residues. Deletions cut 0 bases from V and 2 bases from J, with 5 bases between. Germline V gives CDR1 SGHDN, CDR2 FVKESK. The DNA for the CDR3 is TGTGCCAGCAGCCAAGAGTGGACCTACGAGCAGTACTTC. Amino acid sequence: CASSQEWTYEQYF.

In this sample, this clone turned up a few times. This rearrangement joins TRBV25-1 to TRBJ1-6; tentatively, D is TRBD1 (5 bases). V gave up 5 bases and J gave up 6 bases, with 14 bases separating them. This CDR3 is built from 15 residues. The V gene's germline CDR1 is MGHDK and CDR2 SYGVNS. The CDR3 here is CASSPDRVANSPLHF. The CDR3 DNA sequence: TGTGCCAGCAGTCCTGACAGAGTCGCTAATTCACCCCTCCACTTT.

The chain has TRBV10-3 and TRBJ1-1; TRBD1 aligns across 10 bases. Germline V CDR1 and CDR2: ENHRY, SYGVKD. J lost 3 bases, V lost 4 bases, and 2 bases had no gene match. The CDR3 has 14 amino acids. CDR3 nucleotide sequence: TGTGCCATCAGTGGGACAGGGGGGGACACTGAAGCTTTCTTT. Residues: CAISGTGGDTEAFF.

V gene TRBV7-9 combines with J gene TRBJ2-1, with 8 nucleotides matching TRBD1. The CDR3 is made up of 15 amino acids. Unmatched junction bases numbered 10, after V lost 5 bases and J lost 7 bases. Germline V gene sequence: CDR1 SEHNR, CDR2 FQNEAQ (reference sequence). The CDR3 region has the DNA TGTGCCAGCAGCCCCCGACAGGGGAGTATTAATGAGCAGTTCTTC. Translating it yields CASSPRQGSINEQFF.

This clone was found many times. At the DNA level, this CDR3 is encoded by other sequences in the same sample as well. The gene calls are TRBV18 and TRBJ2-5, with D hard to call. The CDR3 spans 14 residues. Trimming cost V 0 bases and J 1 base, with 6 bases left between them. CDR1 KGHSH and CDR2 LQKENI come from the germline V gene. CDR3 nucleotides: TGTGCCAGCTCACCACCGCACGGCCAAGAGACCCAGTACTTC. It translates to CASSPPHGQETQYF.

The rearrangement links TRBV5-1 to TRBJ2-7; TRBD1 might be the D (5 bases). Trimming pared 2 bases from V and 0 bases from J, leaving 9 bases between. The CDR3 length is 14 residues. CDR1 and CDR2 (germline): SGHRS, YFSETQ. CDR3 region: CASSLATASYEQYF. The CDR3, as DNA: TGCGCCAGCAGCTTAGCGACAGCCTCCTACGAGCAGTACTTC.

V usage is TRBV28 and J usage is TRBJ1-1, with 12 nucleotides matching TRBD1. The CDR3 totals 16 residues. Germline V lookup: CDR1 MDHEN, CDR2 SYDVKM. Losses at the gene ends were 0 bases for V and 4 bases for J; bases not matched to a gene: 3. The CDR3 coding sequence is TGTGCCAGCAGTTTATGGGGGACAGGGGGCTCCACTGAAGCTTTCTTT. Its translation is CASSLWGTGGSTEAFF.

CDR3 in amino acids: CASSLSTSGSVGEQYF. The CDR3 DNA follows: TGTGCCAGCAGCTTAAGTACTAGCGGGAGTGTGGGCGAGCAGTACTTC. This chain joins TRBV11-2 and TRBJ2-7; 11 bases match TRBD2. The V gene's germline CDR1 is SGHAT and CDR2 FQNNGV. The CDR3 has 16 amino acids. V was clipped by 2 bases and J by 6 bases; unmatched bases: 9.